This T cell receptor (beta chain) is from a study of OX40 agonist ivuxolimab in advanced cancers. At the level of the study: Checkpoint inhibitors had been given previously to 40% of patients.

Repertoires were generated with immunoSEQ multiplex PCR, while TCRdb's copy carries only in-frame clones and drops some. The repertoire holds some 99,000 clones, around 91% seen once, with roughly 1.5% in the top ten. The V end lost 5 bases, the J end lost 5 bases, and 18 bases lay between the germline ends. From germline, CDR1 is SQVTM and CDR2 ANQGSEA. This CDR3 contains 15 residues. This specimen consisted of CD4+ or CD8+ T cells sorted from blood, obtained in a trial of the OX40 agonist ivuxolimab. V gene TRBV29-1 combines with J gene TRBJ2-2; tentatively, D is TRBD1 (6 bases). This TCR derives from an adult with an advanced solid tumor such as melanoma, head and neck, liver or kidney cancer. This CDR3 reads CSVPSAGVWTGELFF. The CDR3 nucleotides read TGCAGCGTTCCTTCGGCAGGGGTCTGGACCGGGGAGCTGTTTTTT.